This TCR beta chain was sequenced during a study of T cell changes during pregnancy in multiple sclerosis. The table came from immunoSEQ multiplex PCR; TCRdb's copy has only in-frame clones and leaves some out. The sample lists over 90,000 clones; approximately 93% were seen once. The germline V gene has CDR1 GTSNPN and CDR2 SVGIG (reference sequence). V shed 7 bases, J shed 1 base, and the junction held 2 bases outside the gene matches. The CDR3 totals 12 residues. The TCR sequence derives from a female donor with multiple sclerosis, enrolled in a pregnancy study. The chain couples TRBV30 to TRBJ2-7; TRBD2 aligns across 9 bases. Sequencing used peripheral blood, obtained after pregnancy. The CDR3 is CAFTSGSYEQYF. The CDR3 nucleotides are TGTGCCTTTACTAGCGGGTCCTACGAGCAGTACTTC.